This section outlines one TCR beta chain sequence together with its context. Antigen: not known. The data derive from a study of OX40 agonist ivuxolimab in advanced cancers. About the study: The dose-escalation cohort was approximately 84% male, with a mean age of about 58 years, ranging roughly 20 to 80. Study-level results: Relative to CD4+, CD8+ T cells held more expanded clones on average.

Some clones are missing from TCRdb's copy, which holds only in-frame ones; the method was immunoSEQ multiplex PCR. There are roughly 130,000 clones in the sample; about 94% occur only once, and about 0.14% lies in the top ten. From germline, CDR1 is SGHTA and CDR2 FQGNSA. CDR3 length: 14 residues. V lost 3 bases and J lost 10; bases outside the gene matches: 8. This receptor was taken from an adult with an advanced solid tumor such as melanoma, head and neck, liver or kidney cancer. V usage is TRBV7-2 and J usage is TRBJ2-3; TRBD2 matches 9 bases. The specimen comprised CD4+ or CD8+ T cells sorted from blood, sampled in a trial of the OX40 agonist ivuxolimab. CDR3 sequence: CASSLATSGLAQYF. The CDR3 bases are TGTGCCAGCAGCTTGGCGACTAGCGGACTCGCGCAGTATTTT.